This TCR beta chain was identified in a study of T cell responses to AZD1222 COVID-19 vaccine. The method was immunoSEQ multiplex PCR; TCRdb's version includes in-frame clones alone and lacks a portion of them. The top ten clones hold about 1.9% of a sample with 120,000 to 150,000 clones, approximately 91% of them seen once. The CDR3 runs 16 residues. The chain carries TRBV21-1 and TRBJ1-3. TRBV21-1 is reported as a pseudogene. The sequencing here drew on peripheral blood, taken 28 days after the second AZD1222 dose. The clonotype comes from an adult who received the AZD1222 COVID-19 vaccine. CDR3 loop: CASSQPASHSGNTIYF. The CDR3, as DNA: TGTGCCAGCAGCCAACCCGCCAGCCACTCTGGAAACACCATATATTTT.